These 3 T cell receptor beta chains were sequenced from one sample in a study of cytotoxic CD8 clonotypes in ibrutinib-treated CLL. Method: immunoSEQ multiplex PCR; TCRdb's copy keeps in-frame clones and lacks some. This sample has 150,000 or so clones, with approximately 80% found just once. The sequences come from PBMCs, collected after 24 months of ibrutinib treatment. Receptors were obtained from a human donor with chronic lymphocytic leukemia.

The chain couples TRBV4-2 to TRBJ1-1; D gene unclear. The CDR3 contains 12 residues. V gave up 3 bases and J gave up 1 base, with 3 bases separating them. Per the germline V gene, CDR1 is LGHNA and CDR2 is YNFKEQ. CDR3 region: CASSHGNTEAFF. In DNA, the CDR3 is TGTGCCAGCAGCCATGGGAACACTGAAGCTTTCTTT.

The chain uses TRBV5-1 and TRBJ2-1, with D unclear. V lost 1 base to trimming and J lost 4 bases, with 15 bases between them. The CDR3 runs to 16 residues. The V gene's germline CDR1 is SGHRS and CDR2 YFSETQ. The CDR3 DNA reads as TGCGCCAGCAGCTTGACATTACTCGAAGGTTACAATGAGCAGTTCTTC. Residues: CASSLTLLEGYNEQFF.

The chain recombines TRBV7-2 with TRBJ1-1; 8 nucleotides match TRBD1. The J segment lost 5 bases and the V segment lost 5 bases, leaving 10 bases of the junction unmatched. The CDR3 is 15 residues long. Germline lookup yields CDR1 SGHTA and CDR2 FQGNSA. Written as DNA, the CDR3 is TGTGCCAGCAGCCCATCCGGACAGGGAGGGACTGAAGCTTTCTTT. It yields the protein CASSPSGQGGTEAFF.